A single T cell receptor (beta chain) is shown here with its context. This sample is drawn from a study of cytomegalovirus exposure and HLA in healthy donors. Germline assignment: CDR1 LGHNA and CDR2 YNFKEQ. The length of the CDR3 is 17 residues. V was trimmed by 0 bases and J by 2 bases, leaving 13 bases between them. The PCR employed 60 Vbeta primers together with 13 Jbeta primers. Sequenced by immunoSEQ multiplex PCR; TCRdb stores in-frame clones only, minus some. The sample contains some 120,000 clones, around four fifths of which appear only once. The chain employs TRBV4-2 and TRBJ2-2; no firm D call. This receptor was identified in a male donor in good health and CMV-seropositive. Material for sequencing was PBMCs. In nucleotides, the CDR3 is TGTGCCAGCAGCCAAGATGTAGGTCAGGTAAACACCGGGGAGCTGTTTTTT. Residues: CASSQDVGQVNTGELFF.